This T cell receptor (beta chain) emerged from a study of glioma-infiltrating T cells. Findings of the study overall: Only very few CDR3 sequences appeared in both tissue and blood. Gliomas, especially low-grade, showed above-expected tissue-blood divergence; non-neoplastic patients showed below.

TCR alpha and beta CDR3 regions were amplified from RNA using iRepertoire nested multiplex PCR. One-step reverse transcription and amplification started from roughly 100-400 ng of tissue mRNA or PBMC total RNA. One entry per CDR3 protein results from TCRdb running MiXCR on the multiplex PCR reads. The sample gives 90,000 or so distinct CDR3 sequences, 35% to 45% of which show up once; around two fifths is in the top ten. Concerning this clonotype itself: Antigen: not known. One end of the junction is discordant with germline, which a read error may explain.

The sequencing input was glioma tissue, nonneoplastic brain tissue, or PBMCs (not recorded which). The sequence came from a human donor with low-grade glioma or glioblastoma, undergoing nonglioma brain surgery, or in good health (not recorded which).

CDR3 DNA: TGTGCCAGCGGCCAATTCAGGTCCCACGAGCAGTACTTC. Protein sequence: CASGQFRSHEQYF. The chain links TRBV3-1 to TRBJ2-7; D gene uncertain. This CDR3 has 13 residues. CDR1 is LGHDT, CDR2 YNNKEL, per germline (reference sequence).